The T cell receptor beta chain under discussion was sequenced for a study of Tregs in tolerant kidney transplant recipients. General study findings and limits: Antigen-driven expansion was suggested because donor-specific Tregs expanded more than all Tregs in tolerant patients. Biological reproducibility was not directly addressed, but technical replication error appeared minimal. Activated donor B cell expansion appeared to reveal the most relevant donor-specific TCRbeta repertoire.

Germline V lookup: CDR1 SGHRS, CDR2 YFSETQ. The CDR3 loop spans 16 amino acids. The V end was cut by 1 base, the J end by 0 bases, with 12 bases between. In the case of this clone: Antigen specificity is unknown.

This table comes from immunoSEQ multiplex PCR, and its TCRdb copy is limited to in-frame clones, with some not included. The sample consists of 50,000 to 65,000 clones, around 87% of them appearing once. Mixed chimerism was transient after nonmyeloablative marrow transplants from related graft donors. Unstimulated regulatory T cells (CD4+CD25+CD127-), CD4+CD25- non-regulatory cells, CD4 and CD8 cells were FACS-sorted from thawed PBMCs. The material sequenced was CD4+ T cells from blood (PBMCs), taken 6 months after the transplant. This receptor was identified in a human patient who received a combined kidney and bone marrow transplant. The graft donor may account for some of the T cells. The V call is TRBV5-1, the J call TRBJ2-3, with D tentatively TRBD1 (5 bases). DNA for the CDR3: TGCGCCAGCAGCTTGAGGGGTTACTCTAGCACAGATACGCAGTATTTT. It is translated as CASSLRGYSSTDTQYF.